The T cell receptor beta chain described here comes from a study of cytomegalovirus exposure and HLA in healthy donors. Overall study results and limits: For cytomegalovirus status, the classifier reportedly gave diagnoses with high specificity and sensitivity.

Remarks on this clone: Its antigen is not identified.

Here immunoSEQ multiplex PCR was the method, and the copy in TCRdb shows in-frame clones only, minus some. Found here are around 300,000 clones, over 75% of them singletons; the top ten hold around 0.88%. A roughly 130-subject validation cohort, separate from the 666-subject first cohort, supplied the donors. The CDR3 has 11 residues. Per the germline V gene, CDR1 is LNHDA and CDR2 is SQIVND (reference sequence). V lost 8 bases, J lost 4 bases, and 2 bases stayed unmatched. Sample: PBMCs. The receptor's source is a man aged 25-40 years in good health and CMV-seronegative. This rearrangement joins TRBV19 to TRBJ2-7, with 7 positions matching TRBD1. CDR3 in amino acids: CASGQVYEQYF. In DNA form, the CDR3 reads TGTGCCAGTGGACAGGTTTACGAGCAGTACTTC. The whole variable domain, remainder taken from reference TRBV19 and TRBJ2-7, is DGGITQSPKYLFRKEGQNVTLSCEQNLNHDAMYWYRQDPGQGLRLIYYSQIVNDFQKGDIAEGYSVSREKKESFPLTVTSAQKNPTAFYLCASGQVYEQYFGPGTRLTVT.